The 21 T cell receptor beta chains below all came from one sample that was sequenced in a study of siplizumab effects on memory and regulatory T cells. The repertoire was sequenced with immunoSEQ multiplex PCR; TCRdb's copy has only in-frame clones and lacks some. The sample lists tens of thousands of clones; about 96% were seen once. Specimen: naive CD8+ T cells sorted from blood. Receptor source: a human donor in good health.

The rearrangement uses TRBV4-3 and TRBJ2-3, with TRBD2 as a possible D gene (6 bases). Trimming left V 0 bases short and J 6 bases short, with 13 bases between. The CDR3 consists of 15 residues. The germline gives CDR1 LGHNA, CDR2 YSLEER. CDR3 sequence reads: CASSQEQGLADTQYF. The CDR3 DNA follows: TGCGCCAGCAGCCAAGAGCAGGGACTGGCGGATACGCAGTATTTT.

This sequence joins TRBV6-1 and TRBJ1-5, with D possibly matching TRBD1 (6 bases). The CDR3 has 15 amino acids. V was clipped by 1 base and J by 7 bases, with 14 bases between them. The germline CDR1 and CDR2 sequences are MNHNS and SASEGT. CDR3 protein: CASSEEGGGAQPQHF. CDR3 nucleotides: TGTGCCAGCAGTGAAGAAGGGGGGGGTGCACAGCCCCAGCATTTT.

CDR3 protein: CATSVRGGTGELFF. DNA of the CDR3: TGTGCCACCAGCGTTCGAGGGGGCACCGGGGAGCTGTTTTTT. This chain links TRBV15 with TRBJ2-2; weak D call: TRBD1 (6 bases). V was cut by 5 bases and J by 4 bases, with 11 bases left in between. Germline CDR1 and CDR2: LNHNV and YYDKDF (reference sequence). The CDR3 covers 14 residues.

V gene TRBV13 combines with J gene TRBJ1-1; weak D call: TRBD1 (6 bases). The length of the CDR3 is 13 residues. V was cut by 2 bases and J by 11 bases, with 15 bases left in between. CDR1 is PRHDT and CDR2 is FYEKMQ in the germline V gene (reference sequence). The CDR3 DNA sequence: TGTGCCAGCAGCTTATTAATACAGGGAGGTGCTTTCTTT. It is translated as CASSLLIQGGAFF.

The rearrangement joins TRBV2 to TRBJ2-7; 9 bases are shared with TRBD2. J was trimmed by 4 bases and V by 7 bases; bases with no gene match: 8. The CDR3 contains 14 residues. The germline V gene has CDR1 SNHLY and CDR2 FYNNEI. The CDR3, as DNA: TGTGCCAGCAATCTGCTAGCGGGGCCTTACGAGCAGTACTTC. It translates to CASNLLAGPYEQYF.

This clone was picked up one time. V usage is TRBV18 and J usage is TRBJ2-5; either TRBD1 or TRBD2 may fit D (5 bases each). The DNA end is more similar to TRBJ2-7, so the J call may be wrong. The CDR3 has 14 residues. The germline V gene has CDR1 KGHSH and CDR2 LQKENI. DNA of the CDR3: TGTGCCAGCTCACCAATAGGGACCTCCTACGAGCAGTACTTC. It is translated as CASSPIGTSYEQYF.

Points on this clone: One end of the junction does not line up with germline, which may come from a read error. This sample includes further DNA sequences coding for the same CDR3. The V call is TRBV28, the J call TRBJ1-6, with D hard to call. This CDR3 contains 14 residues. The germline V gene encodes CDR1 MDHEN and CDR2 SYDVKM. The CDR3 here is CASSFGDSNSPLHF. CDR3 bases: TGTGCCAGCAGTTTTGGGGATTCGAATTCGCCCCTCCACTTT.

CDR3 in DNA: TGTGCCAGCAGTTTGTGGGGCGGTTCACCCCTCCACTTT. Its protein product is CASSLWGGSPLHF. This rearrangement joins TRBV27 to TRBJ1-6, with D perhaps TRBD1 (5 bases). Trimming removed 3 bases from V and 9 bases from J, with 9 bases in between. The CDR3 totals 13 residues. Germline values: CDR1 MNHEY, CDR2 SMNVEV (reference sequence).

The CDR3 loop reads CASSIMGSGDQPQHF. The CDR3, as DNA: TGTGCCAGTAGTATTATGGGGTCCGGGGATCAGCCCCAGCATTTT. The chain uses TRBV19 and TRBJ1-5; D ambiguous. The CDR3 is 15 amino acids. The germline gives CDR1 LNHDA, CDR2 SQIVND (reference sequence). Trimming left V 3 bases short and J 5 bases short, with 14 bases between.

The chain combines TRBV27 with TRBJ1-5; D perhaps matches TRBD1 (6 bases). Germline CDR1 is MNHEY and CDR2 is SMNVEV (reference sequence). CDR3 length: 14 amino acids. Trimming pared 5 bases from V and 6 bases from J, leaving 14 bases between. This CDR3 is CASSLSGGGQPQHF. CDR3 coding DNA: TGTGCCAGCAGTCTGAGTGGGGGCGGTCAGCCCCAGCATTTT.

The chain is built from TRBV27 and TRBJ2-1, with D hard to call. Germline CDR1 reads MNHEY; CDR2 reads SMNVEV (reference sequence). The CDR3 consists of 15 residues. V lost 1 base to trimming and J lost 0 bases, with 7 bases between them. CDR3 region: CASSLWVSSYNEQFF. The CDR3 DNA sequence: TGTGCCAGCAGTTTATGGGTGAGCTCCTACAATGAGCAGTTCTTC.

The CDR3 is CASSQGGFGNTGELFF. The DNA of the CDR3 is TGCGCCAGCAGCCAAGGTGGATTCGGAAACACCGGGGAGCTGTTTTTT. The chain recombines TRBV4-1 with TRBJ2-2, with no clear D. Trimming removed 1 base at V and 2 bases at J, with 11 bases between. CDR1 is MGHRA, CDR2 YSYEKL, per germline. The CDR3 is made up of 16 amino acids.

The V and J genes are TRBV28 and TRBJ2-5; D tentatively fits TRBD1 or TRBD2 (5 bases each). V was clipped by 5 bases and J by 4 bases, with 14 bases between them. The CDR3 spans 14 residues. Germline-derived CDR1 and CDR2 are MDHEN and SYDVKM. CDR3 sequence (DNA): TGTGCCAGCAGTGCAATCGGGACGCTAGAGACCCAGTACTTC. It yields the protein CASSAIGTLETQYF. The whole variable domain, filled in from reference TRBV28 and TRBJ2-5, reads DVKVTQSSRYLVKRTGEKVFLECVQDMDHENMFWYRQDPGLGLRLIYFSYDVKMKEKGDIPEGYSVSREKKERFSLILESASTNQTSMYLCASSAIGTLETQYFGPGTRLLVL.

In its sample, this clone was seen once. The rearrangement joins TRBV5-1 to TRBJ2-3; 7 bases match TRBD1. The V and J ends lost 4 bases and 0 bases, in that order; junction bases with no gene match: 2. CDR1 is SGHRS and CDR2 is YFSETQ in the germline V gene. CDR3 length: 14 amino acids. In nucleotides, the CDR3 is TGCGCCAGCAGCGAGACAGGGAGCACAGATACGCAGTATTTT. Its translation is CASSETGSTDTQYF.

V is TRBV28 and J is TRBJ1-1; D unclear. CDR1 and CDR2 from the germline V gene are MDHEN and SYDVKM. This CDR3 comprises 14 residues. The V and J ends lost 6 bases and 3 bases respectively, with 14 bases between them. The CDR3 region is CASSPVYEYTEAFF. The DNA for the CDR3 is TGTGCCAGCAGCCCCGTCTATGAGTACACTGAAGCTTTCTTT.

This chain joins TRBV7-6 and TRBJ1-1, with D possibly TRBD1 on 6 matching bases. The CDR3 extends over 15 amino acids. Germline V CDR1 and CDR2: SGHVS, FNYEAQ. Between the trimmed V and J ends, which lost 5 bases and 0 bases, there was a span of 13 bases. CDR3 protein: CASSPQQGMNTEAFF. The CDR3 DNA reads TGTGCCAGCAGCCCCCAACAGGGTATGAACACTGAAGCTTTCTTT.

The chain is built from TRBV10-1 and TRBJ1-2, with 8 bases aligning to TRBD1. Trimming removed 7 bases from V and 5 bases from J; junction bases left unmatched: 9. The CDR3 consists of 14 residues. CDR1 and CDR2 (germline): WNHNN, SYGVQD (reference sequence). CDR3: CASNKDRVPYGYTF. The CDR3 nucleotides read TGCGCCAGCAACAAGGACAGGGTCCCTTATGGCTACACCTTC.

The chain recombines TRBV5-4 with TRBJ1-2; D ambiguous. Germline CDR1 is SGHNT and CDR2 is YYREEE (reference sequence). Trimming left V 4 bases short and J 8 bases short, with 15 bases between. The CDR3 has 13 amino acids. CDR3 sequence reads: CASSPEEYHGYTF. CDR3 in DNA: TGTGCCAGCAGCCCCGAGGAGTATCACGGCTACACCTTC.

The rearrangement links TRBV27 to TRBJ2-1; D may match TRBD1 or TRBD2 (5 bases each). V lost 4 bases and J lost 7, with 20 bases in between. The germline CDR1 and CDR2 sequences are MNHEY and SMNVEV (reference sequence). The CDR3 totals 16 residues. The DNA for the CDR3 is TGTGCCAGCAGTTCCATACGGCAGGGAGCTCGGAATGAGCAGTTCTTC. It encodes CASSSIRQGARNEQFF.

The chain couples TRBV27 to TRBJ2-5, with D perhaps matching TRBD1 (5 bases). Trimming removed 2 bases at V and 1 base at J, with 14 bases between. This CDR3 has 16 amino acids. CDR1 is MNHEY, CDR2 SMNVEV, per germline (reference sequence). CDR3 sequence (DNA): TGTGCCAGCAGTTTAGAATGGGGCAGGGCCCAAGAGACCCAGTACTTC. It codes for CASSLEWGRAQETQYF.

This clone was seen a single time. The chain carries TRBV4-3 and TRBJ2-3; D remains ambiguous. The V gene lost 5 bases and the J gene lost 2 bases, with 26 bases spanning the gap. The V gene's germline CDR1 is LGHNA and CDR2 YSLEER. This CDR3 is built from 19 residues. Written as DNA, the CDR3 is TGCGCCAGCAGCAGTTCCATAACGGTTTTGGACCCTCCCACAGATACGCAGTATTTT. Its protein is CASSSSITVLDPPTDTQYF.